Following are 28 T cell receptor beta chains from one sample sequenced in a study of shared clonotypes between healthy human individuals. The data were produced by immunoSEQ multiplex PCR, yet TCRdb's version contains in-frame clones alone and is incomplete. The sample lists fewer than 1.8 million clones, about 98.5% occurring once. Sequenced material: naive CD4+ T cells sorted from blood. Indicated subset: CD45RA+ positively selected. The receptors were gathered from a man younger than 40 in good health.

The gene calls are TRBV10-1 and TRBJ2-2, with D hard to call. Trimming cost V 0 bases and J 5 bases, with 10 bases left between them. Germline-derived CDR1 and CDR2 are WNHNN and SYGVQD (reference sequence). The CDR3 extends over 15 amino acids. CDR3: CASSESLLGTGELFF. Written as DNA, the CDR3 is TGCGCCAGCAGTGAGTCGCTCCTAGGGACCGGGGAGCTGTTTTTT.

V is TRBV29-1 and J is TRBJ2-7; TRBD2 aligns across 8 bases. The CDR3 is 14 residues long. The J segment lost 5 bases and the V segment lost 0 bases, leaving 6 bases of the junction unmatched. Germline CDR1 is SQVTM and CDR2 is ANQGSEA. The CDR3 bases are TGCAGCGTTGAAGATACGGGGGGGCCTGACGAGCAGTACTTC. This sequence encodes CSVEDTGGPDEQYF.

This clone was seen once. The chain employs TRBV2 and TRBJ1-1, with 8 bases that match TRBD1. Germline V gene lookup returns CDR1 SNHLY and CDR2 FYNNEI. Trimming at V came to 6 bases and at J to 4 bases, leaving 10 bases not matched to a gene. This CDR3 region has 15 residues. The DNA of the CDR3 is TGTGCCAGCAGGGAGTTACAGGGGGTTGGCACTGAAGCTTTCTTT. This gives the protein CASRELQGVGTEAFF.

This rearrangement joins TRBV5-1 to TRBJ2-7; the D is unclear. The length of the CDR3 is 12 residues. Germline CDR1 and CDR2: SGHRS and YFSETQ. V was cut by 5 bases and J by 0 bases, with 6 bases left in between. The CDR3 coding sequence is TGCGCCAGCAGGTCAGGCTCCTACGAGCAGTACTTC. Translated: CASRSGSYEQYF.

The J gene is TRBJ2-1, the V gene TRBV7-6; no clear D gene. Trimming left V 3 bases short and J 9 bases short, with 9 bases between. Germline lookup yields CDR1 SGHVS and CDR2 FNYEAQ. The CDR3 contains 12 residues. This chain's CDR3 is CASSFALSEQFF. In DNA form, the CDR3 reads TGTGCCAGCAGCTTTGCCCTAAGTGAGCAGTTCTTC.

J is TRBJ2-3 and V is TRBV5-6, with D possibly TRBD2 on 5 matching bases. Germline-derived CDR1 and CDR2 are SGHDT and YYEEEE. This CDR3 has 15 amino acids. Between the trimmed V and J ends, which lost 0 bases and 5 bases, there was a span of 13 bases. In DNA, the CDR3 is TGTGCCAGCAGCTTGGGGAGGTTCGGGCGAGATACGCAGTATTTT. It specifies CASSLGRFGRDTQYF. The full variable domain, its missing parts supplied by reference TRBV5-6 and TRBJ2-3, is DAGVTQSPTHLIKTRGQQVTLRCSPKSGHDTVSWYQQALGQGPQFIFQYYEEEERQRGNFPDRFSGHQFPNYSSELNVNALLLGDSALYLCASSLGRFGRDTQYFGPGTRLTVL.

This clone has only one observation. This chain uses TRBV20-1 with TRBJ2-1; the D gene is possibly TRBD2 (6 bases). Per germline, CDR1 DFQATT and CDR2 SNEGSKA (reference sequence). V was pared by 5 bases and J by 13 bases, with 12 bases between. The CDR3 contains 10 residues. The DNA of the CDR3 is TGCAGTGCTGGGGAGACTAGTCAGTTCTTC. This encodes CSAGETSQFF.

This chain's CDR3 is CASSPLTMTRAQETQYF. The CDR3 region has the DNA TGTGCCAGCTCACCCCTCACTATGACTAGGGCCCAAGAGACCCAGTACTTC. V is TRBV18 and J is TRBJ2-5; tentatively, D is TRBD2 (6 bases). Germline values: CDR1 KGHSH, CDR2 LQKENI. V lost 3 bases and J 1 base, leaving 18 bases between the germline ends. This CDR3 contains 17 residues.

J is TRBJ2-2 and V is TRBV6-1; D gene uncertain. The germline V gene encodes CDR1 MNHNS and CDR2 SASEGT. Between the trimmed V and J ends, which lost 6 bases and 2 bases, there was a span of 10 bases. CDR3 length: 14 amino acids. The CDR3 region is CASSSLPNTGELFF. CDR3 coding DNA: TGTGCCAGCAGCTCACTACCTAACACCGGGGAGCTGTTTTTT.

This clone was detected only a few times. The chain has TRBV28 and TRBJ2-5; 15 bases are shared with TRBD2. This CDR3 region has 15 residues. The ends lost 4 bases at V and 4 bases at J; junction bases unmatched: 1. The germline CDR1 and CDR2 sequences are MDHEN and SYDVKM. CDR3 sequence: CASSWTSGRGETQYF. CDR3 sequence (DNA): TGTGCCAGCAGTTGGACTAGCGGGAGGGGAGAGACCCAGTACTTC.

The J gene is TRBJ1-4, the V gene TRBV28; 10 nucleotides match TRBD1. The germline gives CDR1 MDHEN, CDR2 SYDVKM. The CDR3 loop spans 15 amino acids. V dropped 6 bases and J dropped 8; count of bases not matched to a gene: 9. CDR3 residues: CASRLTGTGEEKLFF. DNA of the CDR3: TGTGCCAGCAGGTTAACCGGGACAGGGGAAGAAAAACTGTTTTTT.

This rearrangement joins TRBV18 to TRBJ2-1; D possibly corresponds to TRBD2 (6 bases). In germline, CDR1 is KGHSH, CDR2 LQKENI. V dropped 3 bases and J dropped 4 bases, with 13 bases sitting between them. The CDR3 runs to 15 residues. The CDR3 protein is CASSPRDLEYNEQFF. The CDR3, as DNA: TGTGCCAGCTCACCCCGGGACTTAGAATACAATGAGCAGTTCTTC.

This sequence joins TRBV4-1 and TRBJ1-5; perhaps TRBD1 as D (6 bases). Germline values: CDR1 MGHRA, CDR2 YSYEKL. The CDR3 sequence is 15 residues long. Trimming cost V 0 bases and J 6 bases, with 12 bases left between them. Written as DNA, the CDR3 is TGCGCCAGCAGCCAAGATCTCAGGGGAGCTCAGCCCCAGCATTTT. It specifies CASSQDLRGAQPQHF.

The chain joins TRBV20-1 to TRBJ2-7; no reliable D call. Per the germline V gene, CDR1 is DFQATT and CDR2 is SNEGSKA (reference sequence). V was shortened by 5 bases and J by 6 bases, with 8 bases between the two germline ends. CDR3 size: 10 residues. The CDR3 here is CSAVLGEQYF. For the CDR3, the DNA is TGCAGTGCTGTACTTGGCGAGCAGTACTTC.

The J gene is TRBJ1-1, the V gene TRBV29-1; 11 bases match TRBD1. V lost 6 bases to trimming and J lost 4 bases; unmatched junction nucleotides: 7. The CDR3 loop spans 14 amino acids. Germline V lookup: CDR1 SQVTM, CDR2 ANQGSEA. The CDR3, as DNA: TGCAGCGTCCGCCCTGGACAGGGGGCCACTGAAGCTTTCTTT. Translating it yields CSVRPGQGATEAFF.

Remarks on this clone: The same CDR3 is also encoded by other DNA sequences in this sample. The gene calls are TRBV18 and TRBJ2-1, with 9 bases matching TRBD2. There are 15 residues in the CDR3. CDR1 and CDR2 (germline): KGHSH, LQKENI. V shed 1 base, J shed 5 bases, and the junction held 3 bases outside the gene matches. The CDR3 nucleotides are TGTGCCAGCTCACCACTTCCTAGCGGGAACAATGAGCAGTTCTTC. Its translation is CASSPLPSGNNEQFF.

The gene calls are TRBV27 and TRBJ1-4; D is unclear. Trimming cost V 3 bases and J 5 bases, with 13 bases left between them. Germline V gives CDR1 MNHEY, CDR2 SMNVEV (reference sequence). The CDR3 extends over 15 amino acids. The DNA for the CDR3 is TGTGCCAGCAGTTTCGAAGGGTGGGGAAATGAAAAACTGTTTTTT. It specifies CASSFEGWGNEKLFF.

A remark on this clone: Other nucleotide sequences from this sample produce the same CDR3. The chain has TRBV28 and TRBJ2-7; TRBD2 matches at 11 bases. There are 15 residues in the CDR3. In germline, CDR1 is MDHEN, CDR2 SYDVKM. The V segment lost 5 bases and the J segment 2 bases; nucleotides outside the gene matches: 5. The CDR3 DNA reads TGTGCCAGCAGTCCCCGACTAGCGGGAACCTACGAGCAGTACTTC. It specifies CASSPRLAGTYEQYF. The variable domain in full, completed from reference TRBV28 and TRBJ2-7, reads DVKVTQSSRYLVKRTGEKVFLECVQDMDHENMFWYRQDPGLGLRLIYFSYDVKMKEKGDIPEGYSVSREKKERFSLILESASTNQTSMYLCASSPRLAGTYEQYFGPGTRLTVT.

The count of this clone is one. This rearrangement joins TRBV6-5 to TRBJ1-5; maybe TRBD1 (6 bases). The germline V gene encodes CDR1 MNHEY and CDR2 SVGAGI. Between the trimmed V and J ends, which lost 7 bases and 7 bases, there was a span of 14 bases. The CDR3 covers 13 residues. CDR3 amino acids: CASNMAQGQPQHF. The CDR3, as DNA: TGTGCCAGCAACATGGCACAGGGCCAGCCCCAGCATTTT.

CDR3: CASTDIFYEQYF. DNA for the CDR3: TGTGCCAGCACGGACATTTTCTACGAGCAGTACTTC. The V and J genes are TRBV5-5 and TRBJ2-7, with D maybe TRBD1 (5 bases). This CDR3 is 12 amino acids long. Between the trimmed V and J ends, which lost 6 bases and 3 bases, there was a span of 10 bases. CDR1 and CDR2 from the germline V gene are SGHKS and YYEKEE (reference sequence).

This rearrangement joins TRBV28 to TRBJ2-7; possible D gene TRBD2, 5 bases. With 5 bases removed from V and 3 bases from J, the gap between germline ends came to 8 bases. The CDR3 is 12 amino acids. The germline CDR1 and CDR2 sequences are MDHEN and SYDVKM. The CDR3 DNA sequence: TGTGCCAGCAGTACTAGGAACTACGAGCAGTACTTC. Protein sequence: CASSTRNYEQYF.

The chain links TRBV2 to TRBJ2-3; D perhaps matches TRBD2 (6 bases). V lost 7 bases, J lost 5 bases, and 16 bases lay in between. The CDR3 length is 14 residues. Germline V gene sequence: CDR1 SNHLY, CDR2 FYNNEI. The CDR3 nucleotides are TGTGCCAGCATGTCGGGAGCCGGGGTAGATACGCAGTATTTT. It specifies CASMSGAGVDTQYF.

This clone turned up a few times. The same CDR3 can be traced to other DNA sequences in this sample. V is TRBV6-1 and J is TRBJ2-7; D is uncertain. V was cut by 1 base and J by 3 bases, with 4 bases left in between. The CDR3 covers 12 residues. Per germline, CDR1 MNHNS and CDR2 SASEGT. The CDR3 DNA reads TGTGCCAGCAGTGAAGGGGGCTACGAGCAGTACTTC. This translates into CASSEGGYEQYF.

The chain employs TRBV28 and TRBJ1-5; D uncertain. This CDR3 is 12 amino acids long. V was trimmed by 5 bases and J by 11 bases, leaving 13 bases between them. Germline loops: CDR1 MDHEN, CDR2 SYDVKM. CDR3 nucleotide sequence: TGTGCCAGCAGTCTAAGGACCGGGTCCCAGCATTTT. Translated, it gives CASSLRTGSQHF. The complete variable domain, with remaining parts taken from reference TRBV28 and TRBJ1-5, reads DVKVTQSSRYLVKRTGEKVFLECVQDMDHENMFWYRQDPGLGLRLIYFSYDVKMKEKGDIPEGYSVSREKKERFSLILESASTNQTSMYLCASSLRTGSQHFGDGTRLSIL.

V gene TRBV19 combines with J gene TRBJ1-1, with D unclear. Germline CDR1 reads LNHDA; CDR2 reads SQIVND (reference sequence). The V gene lost 1 base and the J gene lost 7 bases, with 4 bases spanning the gap. The CDR3 has 11 residues. The CDR3 is CASSIAVEAFF. CDR3 DNA: TGTGCCAGTAGTATAGCTGTTGAAGCTTTCTTT.

V usage is TRBV7-2 and J usage is TRBJ2-5; TRBD2 is a possible D gene (6 bases). Germline CDR1 is SGHTA and CDR2 is FQGNSA. Between the trimmed V and J ends, which lost 5 bases and 2 bases, there was a span of 21 bases. The CDR3 is made up of 17 amino acids. CDR3 sequence (DNA): TGTGCCAGCAGCCCCATGCGGGGCGGGTCAGGTCAAGAGACCCAGTACTTC. The encoded protein is CASSPMRGGSGQETQYF.

V gene TRBV9 combines with J gene TRBJ1-1; D uncertain. The V and J ends lost 3 bases and 7 bases respectively, with 10 bases between them. The germline gives CDR1 SGDLS, CDR2 YYNGEE. The CDR3 is 12 amino acids. In nucleotides, the CDR3 is TGTGCCAGCAGCGGGACTGATCTTGAAGCTTTCTTT. This gives the protein CASSGTDLEAFF.

The sample holds one count of this clone. One end of the junction fails to match germline, which may point to a read error. The rearrangement joins TRBV15 to TRBJ2-2; D not resolved. The CDR3 spans 12 residues. The germline CDR1 and CDR2 sequences are LNHNV and YYDKDF (reference sequence). CDR3 protein: CATGRHTGELFF. CDR3 nucleotides: TGTGCCACCGGCAGACACACCGGGGAGCTGTTTTTT.